The T cell receptor beta chain under discussion was sequenced for a study of cytomegalovirus exposure and HLA in healthy donors. Study at large: There were about 85 million unique TCRs (from HLA-typed donors) in an early data release. The study's findings and limits: A link between a missense DCLRE1C variant and TCR beta V- and J-gene trimming emerged from a later analysis. In a later analysis, a genetic analysis reported fewer productive-TCR N-insertions in an Asian-associated ancestry cluster than the cohort average. In vitro data verified a few CMV-associated chains as specific for CMV antigens.

Worth noting for this clone: Its antigen is still unknown.

The PCR had 60 Vbeta and 13 Jbeta primers. Profiling relied on immunoSEQ multiplex PCR, and the TCRdb table lists in-frame clones only, not all of them. The data hold fewer than 150,000 clones, with about four fifths observed a single time. The receptor was isolated from a woman under 30 in good health and CMV-seronegative. The source material was PBMCs.

CDR3 nucleotides: TGTGCCAGCAGTGCCAGGAAACCCTACGAGCAGTACTTC. It translates to CASSARKPYEQYF. The chain carries TRBV6-5 and TRBJ2-7; D gene ambiguous. This CDR3 spans 13 amino acids. V dropped 5 bases and J dropped 2 bases, with 10 bases sitting between them. Per the germline V gene, CDR1 is MNHEY and CDR2 is SVGAGI.